The T cell receptor (beta chain) described here comes from a study of regulatory T cells in long-lasting Graves disease. Study-wide points: There was favoring of TRBV28, TRBJ1-2 and TRBJ2-5 in persistent disease. Accuracy may have been reduced by the small sample size.

The CDR3 length is 16 residues. V shed 5 bases, J shed 5 bases, and the junction held 11 bases outside the gene matches. Looked up from germline, CDR1 is SGHTA and CDR2 is FQGTGA. Through Arm-PCR of CDR3 regions and iRepertoire HTBI primers, TCR beta libraries were built. Each CDR3 protein gets one entry after TCRdb re-called the multiplex PCR reads with MiXCR. In the table there are over 650,000 distinct CDR3 sequences, 30% of which are singletons. This clonotype was counted a few times. Its target is unknown. Time point: persistent/refractory GD, antithyroid drugs over 5 years with positive TRAb. Isolated PBMC RNA provided the starting material for the TCR library. An endocrinology department in Xi'an, China, recruited the patients. EDTA tubes received around 9 milliliters of collected peripheral blood.

The sample consisted of peripheral blood mononuclear cells (PBMCs), taken when the disease was refractory, from a patient treated with antithyroid drugs. This chain uses TRBV7-3 with TRBJ2-2, with 7 bases aligning to TRBD2. The receptor was isolated from a female donor with Graves disease. CDR3 amino acids: CASSPYPTGGTGELFF. For the CDR3, the DNA is TGTGCCAGCAGCCCATACCCTACGGGAGGTACCGGGGAGCTGTTTTTT.